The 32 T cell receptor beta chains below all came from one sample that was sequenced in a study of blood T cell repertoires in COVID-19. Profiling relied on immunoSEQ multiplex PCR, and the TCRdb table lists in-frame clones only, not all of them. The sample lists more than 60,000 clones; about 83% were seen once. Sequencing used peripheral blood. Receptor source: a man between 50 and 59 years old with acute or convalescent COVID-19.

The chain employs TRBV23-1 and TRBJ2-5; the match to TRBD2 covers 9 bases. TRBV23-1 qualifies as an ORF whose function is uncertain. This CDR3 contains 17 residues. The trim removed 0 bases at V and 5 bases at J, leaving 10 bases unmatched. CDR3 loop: CASSQSPRGLAWETQYF. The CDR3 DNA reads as TGCGCCAGCAGTCAATCCCCGCGGGGACTAGCTTGGGAGACCCAGTACTTC.

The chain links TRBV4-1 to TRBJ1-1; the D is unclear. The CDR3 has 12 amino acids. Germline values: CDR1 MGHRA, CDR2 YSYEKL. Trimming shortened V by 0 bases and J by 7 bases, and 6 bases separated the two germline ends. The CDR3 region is CASSQDRIEAFF. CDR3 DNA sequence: TGCGCCAGCAGCCAAGACAGGATTGAAGCTTTCTTT.

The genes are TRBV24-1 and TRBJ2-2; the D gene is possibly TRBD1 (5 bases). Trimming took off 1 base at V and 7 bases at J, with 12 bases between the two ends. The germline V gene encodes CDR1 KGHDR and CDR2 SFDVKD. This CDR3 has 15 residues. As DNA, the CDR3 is TGTGCCACCAGTGATTTAAAGGGGCTTGGCGGGGAGCTGTTTTTT. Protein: CATSDLKGLGGELFF.

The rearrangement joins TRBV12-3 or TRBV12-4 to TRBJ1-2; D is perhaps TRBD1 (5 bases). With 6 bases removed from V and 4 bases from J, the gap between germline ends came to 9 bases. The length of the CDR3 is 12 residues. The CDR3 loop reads CASSRTTYGYTF. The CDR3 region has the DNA TGTGCCAGCAGCCGGACAACCTATGGCTACACCTTC.

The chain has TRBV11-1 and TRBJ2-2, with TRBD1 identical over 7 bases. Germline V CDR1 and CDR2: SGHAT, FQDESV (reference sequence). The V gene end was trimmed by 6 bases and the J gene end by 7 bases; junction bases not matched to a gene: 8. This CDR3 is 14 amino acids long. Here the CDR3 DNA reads TGTGCCAGCAGGCCGGGACAGACTTACGGGGAGCTGTTTTTT. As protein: CASRPGQTYGELFF.

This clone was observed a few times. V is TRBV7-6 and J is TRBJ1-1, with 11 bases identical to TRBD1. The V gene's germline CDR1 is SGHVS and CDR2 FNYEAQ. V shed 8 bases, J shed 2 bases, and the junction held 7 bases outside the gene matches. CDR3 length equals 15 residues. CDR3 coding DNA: TGTGCCAGCCGTCCGGACAGGGGGCTTAACACTGAAGCTTTCTTT. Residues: CASRPDRGLNTEAFF.

CDR3 sequence (DNA): TGTGCCAGCAGCGCCGGACAATGGGAATATGAAGCTTTCTTT. Amino acids: CASSAGQWEYEAFF. The chain links TRBV9 to TRBJ1-1; tentatively, D is TRBD1 (5 bases). Germline V gives CDR1 SGDLS, CDR2 YYNGEE. The CDR3 runs 14 residues. Trimming took 3 bases from V and 7 from J, leaving 16 bases between them.

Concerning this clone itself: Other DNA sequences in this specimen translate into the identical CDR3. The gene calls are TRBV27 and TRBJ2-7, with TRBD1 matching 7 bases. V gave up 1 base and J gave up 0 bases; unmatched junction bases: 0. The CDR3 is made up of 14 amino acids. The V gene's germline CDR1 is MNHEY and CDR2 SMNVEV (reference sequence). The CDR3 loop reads CASSLWDSSYEQYF. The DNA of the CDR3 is TGTGCCAGCAGTTTATGGGACAGCTCCTACGAGCAGTACTTC.

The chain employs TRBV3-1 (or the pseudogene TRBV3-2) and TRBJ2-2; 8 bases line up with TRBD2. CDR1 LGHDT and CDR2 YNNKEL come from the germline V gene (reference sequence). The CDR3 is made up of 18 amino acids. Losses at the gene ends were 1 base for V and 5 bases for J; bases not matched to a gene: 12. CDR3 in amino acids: CASSQVIGREGRTGELFF. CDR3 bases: TGTGCCAGCAGCCAAGTTATAGGTCGGGAGGGCCGGACCGGGGAGCTGTTTTTT.

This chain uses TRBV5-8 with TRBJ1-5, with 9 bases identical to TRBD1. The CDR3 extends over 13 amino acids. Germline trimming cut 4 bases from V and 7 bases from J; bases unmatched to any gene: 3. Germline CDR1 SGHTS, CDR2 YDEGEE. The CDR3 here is CASSRTGAQPQHF. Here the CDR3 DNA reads TGTGCCAGCAGCCGGACAGGGGCGCAGCCCCAGCATTTT.

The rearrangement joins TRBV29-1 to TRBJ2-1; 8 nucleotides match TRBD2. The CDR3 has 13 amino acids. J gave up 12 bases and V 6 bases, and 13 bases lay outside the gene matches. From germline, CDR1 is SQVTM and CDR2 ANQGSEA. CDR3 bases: TGCAGCGTCGAGCCCGGGGGGGCGGTATGGCAGTTCTTC. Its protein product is CSVEPGGAVWQFF.

The CDR3 nucleotides are TGTGCCAGCAGCGTAGGGGCTAGCCTGACCGGGGAGCTGTTTTTT. It codes for CASSVGASLTGELFF. The chain has TRBV9 and TRBJ2-2, with a possible D match to TRBD2 (5 bases). In germline, CDR1 is SGDLS, CDR2 YYNGEE. The CDR3 contains 15 residues. With 0 bases removed from V and 5 bases from J, the gap between germline ends came to 11 bases.

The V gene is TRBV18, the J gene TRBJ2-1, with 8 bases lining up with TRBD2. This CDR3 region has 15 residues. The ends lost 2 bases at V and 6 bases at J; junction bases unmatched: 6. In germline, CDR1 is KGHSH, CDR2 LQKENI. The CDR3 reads CASSPGAGGANEQFF. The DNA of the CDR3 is TGTGCCAGCTCACCAGGGGCGGGAGGTGCCAATGAGCAGTTCTTC.

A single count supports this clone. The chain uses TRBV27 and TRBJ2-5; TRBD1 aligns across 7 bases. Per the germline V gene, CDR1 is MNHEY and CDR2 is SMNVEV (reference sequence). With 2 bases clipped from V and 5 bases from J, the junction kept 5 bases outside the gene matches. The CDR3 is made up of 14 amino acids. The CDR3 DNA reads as TGTGCCAGCAGTTTAAAGGGGGCTCGTGAGACCCAGTACTTC. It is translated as CASSLKGARETQYF.

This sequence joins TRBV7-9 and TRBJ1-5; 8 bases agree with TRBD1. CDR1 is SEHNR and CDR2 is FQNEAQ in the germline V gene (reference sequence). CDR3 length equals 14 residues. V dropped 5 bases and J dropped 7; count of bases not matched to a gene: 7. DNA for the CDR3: TGTGCCAGCAGCCCAACAGGGGGTGGGCAGCCCCAGCATTTT. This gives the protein CASSPTGGGQPQHF.

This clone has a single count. The CDR3: CASSLVSPGQRDYGYTF. Written as DNA, the CDR3 is TGTGCCAGCAGCTTAGTTTCTCCGGGACAGCGAGACTATGGCTACACCTTC. V gene TRBV11-3 combines with J gene TRBJ1-2, with TRBD1 matching over 7 bases. Per the germline V gene, CDR1 is SGHNT and CDR2 is YENEEA. V gave up 1 base and J gave up 3 bases; unmatched junction bases: 11. The CDR3 totals 17 residues.

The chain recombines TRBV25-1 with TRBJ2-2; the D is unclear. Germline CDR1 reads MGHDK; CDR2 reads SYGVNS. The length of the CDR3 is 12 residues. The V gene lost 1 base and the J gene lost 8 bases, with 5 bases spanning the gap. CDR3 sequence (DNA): TGTGCCAGCAGTGAATTCATGGGGGAGCTGTTTTTT. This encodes CASSEFMGELFF.

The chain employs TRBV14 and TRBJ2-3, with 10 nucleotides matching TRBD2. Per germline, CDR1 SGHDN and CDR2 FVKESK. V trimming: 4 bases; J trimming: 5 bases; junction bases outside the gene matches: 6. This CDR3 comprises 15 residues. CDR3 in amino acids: CASSRLAGVVDTQYF. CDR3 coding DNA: TGTGCCAGCAGCCGCCTAGCGGGAGTGGTAGATACGCAGTATTTT.

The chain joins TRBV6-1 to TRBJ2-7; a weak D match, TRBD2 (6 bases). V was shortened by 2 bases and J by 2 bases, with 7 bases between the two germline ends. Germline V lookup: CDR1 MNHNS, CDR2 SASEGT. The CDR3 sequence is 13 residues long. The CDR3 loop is CASSELATYEQYF. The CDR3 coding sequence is TGTGCCAGCAGTGAACTAGCGACCTACGAGCAGTACTTC.

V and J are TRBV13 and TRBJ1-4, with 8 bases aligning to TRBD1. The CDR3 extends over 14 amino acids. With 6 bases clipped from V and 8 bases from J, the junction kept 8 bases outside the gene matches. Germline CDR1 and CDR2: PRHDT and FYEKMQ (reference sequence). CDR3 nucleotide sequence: TGTGCCAGCAGTTTTGACAGGGGTGAGGAAAAACTGTTTTTT. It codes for CASSFDRGEEKLFF.

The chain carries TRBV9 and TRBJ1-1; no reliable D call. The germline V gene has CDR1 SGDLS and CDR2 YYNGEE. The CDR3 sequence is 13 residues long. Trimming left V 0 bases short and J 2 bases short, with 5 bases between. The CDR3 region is CASSVAGNTEAFF. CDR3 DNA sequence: TGTGCCAGCAGCGTAGCAGGAAACACTGAAGCTTTCTTT.

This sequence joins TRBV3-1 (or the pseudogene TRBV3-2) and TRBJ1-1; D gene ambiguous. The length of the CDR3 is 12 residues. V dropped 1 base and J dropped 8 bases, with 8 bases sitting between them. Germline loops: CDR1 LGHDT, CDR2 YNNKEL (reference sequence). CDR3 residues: CASSQGMREAFF. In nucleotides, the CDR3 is TGTGCCAGCAGCCAAGGCATGAGAGAAGCTTTCTTT.

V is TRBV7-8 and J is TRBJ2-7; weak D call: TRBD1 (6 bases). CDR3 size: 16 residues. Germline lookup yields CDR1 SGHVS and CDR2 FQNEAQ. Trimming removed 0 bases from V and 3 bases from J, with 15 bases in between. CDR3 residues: CASSLAPGTQLYEQYF. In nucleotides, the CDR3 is TGTGCCAGCAGCTTAGCGCCCGGGACACAACTCTACGAGCAGTACTTC.

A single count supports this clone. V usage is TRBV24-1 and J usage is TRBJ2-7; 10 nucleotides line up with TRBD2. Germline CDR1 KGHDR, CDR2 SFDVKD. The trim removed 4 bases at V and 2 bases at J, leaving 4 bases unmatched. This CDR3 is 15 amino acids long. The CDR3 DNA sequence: TGTGCCACCAGTGACCCTAGCGGGAGCACCTACGAGCAGTACTTC. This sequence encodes CATSDPSGSTYEQYF.

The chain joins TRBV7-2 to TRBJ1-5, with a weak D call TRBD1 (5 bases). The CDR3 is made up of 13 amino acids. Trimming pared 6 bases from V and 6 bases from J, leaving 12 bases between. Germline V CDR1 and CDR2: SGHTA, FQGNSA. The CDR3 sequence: CASSSDRAQPQHF. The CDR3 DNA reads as TGTGCCAGCAGTTCCGACAGAGCTCAGCCCCAGCATTTT.

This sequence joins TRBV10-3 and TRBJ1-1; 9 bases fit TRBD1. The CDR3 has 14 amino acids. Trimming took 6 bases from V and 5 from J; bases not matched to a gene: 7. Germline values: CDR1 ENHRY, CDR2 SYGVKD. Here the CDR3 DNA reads TGTGCCATCAGGGACGACAGGGGGGGGACTGAAGCTTTCTTT. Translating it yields CAIRDDRGGTEAFF.

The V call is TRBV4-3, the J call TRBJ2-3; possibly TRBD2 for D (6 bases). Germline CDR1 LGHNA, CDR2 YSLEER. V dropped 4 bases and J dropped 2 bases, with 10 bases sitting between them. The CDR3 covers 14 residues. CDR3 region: CASSRLVSTDTQYF. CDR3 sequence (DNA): TGCGCCAGCAGCCGACTAGTATCCACAGATACGCAGTATTTT.

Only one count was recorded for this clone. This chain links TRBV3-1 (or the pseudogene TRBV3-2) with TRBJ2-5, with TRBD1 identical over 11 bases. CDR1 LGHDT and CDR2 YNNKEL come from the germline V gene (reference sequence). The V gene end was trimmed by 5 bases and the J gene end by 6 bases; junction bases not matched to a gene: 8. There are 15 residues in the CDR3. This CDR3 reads CASSRRTGGEKTQYF. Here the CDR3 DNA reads TGTGCCAGCAGCAGACGGACAGGGGGCGAAAAGACCCAGTACTTC.

The CDR3 coding sequence is TGTGCCAGCAGCCCCTCCAGGGCTAACATTCAGTACTTC. This gives the protein CASSPSRANIQYF. The rearrangement links TRBV7-2 to TRBJ2-4, with D possibly TRBD1 on 5 matching bases. Trimming stripped 5 bases from V and 7 bases from J, with 12 bases between. In germline, CDR1 is SGHTA, CDR2 FQGNSA. CDR3 size: 13 residues.

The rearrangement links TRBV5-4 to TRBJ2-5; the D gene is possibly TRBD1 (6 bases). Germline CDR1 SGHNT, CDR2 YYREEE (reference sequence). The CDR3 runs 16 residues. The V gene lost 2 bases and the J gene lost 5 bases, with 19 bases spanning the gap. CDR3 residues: CASSLESGVLGETQYF. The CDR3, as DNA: TGTGCCAGCAGCTTAGAATCAGGGGTTCTAGGGGAGACCCAGTACTTC.

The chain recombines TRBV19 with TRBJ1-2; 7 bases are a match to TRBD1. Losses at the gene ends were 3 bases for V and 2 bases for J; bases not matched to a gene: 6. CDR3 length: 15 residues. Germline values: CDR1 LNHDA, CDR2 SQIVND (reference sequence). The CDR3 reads CASSITGTENYGYTF. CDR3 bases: TGTGCCAGTAGTATCACCGGGACAGAGAACTATGGCTACACCTTC.

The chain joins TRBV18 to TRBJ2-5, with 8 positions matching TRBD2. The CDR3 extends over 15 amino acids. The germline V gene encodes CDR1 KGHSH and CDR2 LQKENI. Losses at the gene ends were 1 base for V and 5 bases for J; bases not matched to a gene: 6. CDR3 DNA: TGTGCCAGCTCACCACAAGTCAGCGGGAGTGAGACCCAGTACTTC. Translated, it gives CASSPQVSGSETQYF. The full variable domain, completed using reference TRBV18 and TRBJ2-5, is NAGVMQNPRHLVRRRGQEARLRCSPMKGHSHVYWYRQLPEEGLKFMVYLQKENIIDESGMPKERFSAEFPKEGPSILRIQQVVRGDSAAYFCASSPQVSGSETQYFGPGTRLLVL.